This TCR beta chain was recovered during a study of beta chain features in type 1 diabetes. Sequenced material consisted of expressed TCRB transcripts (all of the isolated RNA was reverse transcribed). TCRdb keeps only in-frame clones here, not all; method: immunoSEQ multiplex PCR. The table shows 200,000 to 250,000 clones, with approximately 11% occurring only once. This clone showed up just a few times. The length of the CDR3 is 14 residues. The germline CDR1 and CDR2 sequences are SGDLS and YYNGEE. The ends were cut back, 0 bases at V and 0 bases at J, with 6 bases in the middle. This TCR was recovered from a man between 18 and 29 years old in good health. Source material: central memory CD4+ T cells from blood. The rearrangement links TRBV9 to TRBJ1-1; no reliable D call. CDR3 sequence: CASSVDWVNTEAFF. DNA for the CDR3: TGTGCCAGCAGCGTAGATTGGGTGAACACTGAAGCTTTCTTT. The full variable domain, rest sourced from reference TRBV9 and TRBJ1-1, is DSGVTQTPKHLITATGQRVTLRCSPRSGDLSVYWYQQSLDQGLQFLIQYYNGEERAKGNILERFSAQQFPDLHSELNLSSLELGDSALYFCASSVDWVNTEAFFGQGTRLTVV.